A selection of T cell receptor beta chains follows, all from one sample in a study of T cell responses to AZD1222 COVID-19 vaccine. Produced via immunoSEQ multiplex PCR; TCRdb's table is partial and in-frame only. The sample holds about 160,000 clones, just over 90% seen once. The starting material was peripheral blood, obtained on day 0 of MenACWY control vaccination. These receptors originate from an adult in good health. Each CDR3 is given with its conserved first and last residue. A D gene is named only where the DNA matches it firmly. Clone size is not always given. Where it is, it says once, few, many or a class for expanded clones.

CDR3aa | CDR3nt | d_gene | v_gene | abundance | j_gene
CASSLISSGRANGANVLTF | TGTGCCAGCAGCTTAATCAGTAGCGGGAGGGCTAATGGGGCCAACGTCCTGACTTTC | TRBD2 | TRBV7-3 | NA | TRBJ2-6
CASSQSRGAKNIQYF | TGCGCCAGCAGCCAGTCTAGGGGCGCCAAAAACATTCAGTACTTC | NA | TRBV4-3 | NA | TRBJ2-4
CASSYPQGQYINEQFF | TGTGCCAGCAGTTATCCCCAGGGCCAATATATCAATGAGCAGTTCTTC | NA | TRBV27 | NA | TRBJ2-1
CASSKPPPGAYEQYF | TGTGCCAGCAGCAAACCCCCTCCCGGGGCCTACGAGCAGTACTTC | NA | TRBV7-2 | once | TRBJ2-7
CASSKTGGTGELFF | TGTGCCAGTAGTAAGACAGGGGGGACCGGGGAGCTGTTTTTT | TRBD1 | TRBV19 | NA | TRBJ2-2
CASSSAGSYGYTF | TGTGCCAGCAGCTCGGCGGGATCCTATGGCTACACCTTC | NA | TRBV7-9 | NA | TRBJ1-2
CASSSRAESEQYF | TGTGCCAGCAGCTCGAGGGCGGAGTCCGAGCAGTACTTC | NA | TRBV6-5 | NA | TRBJ2-7
CASSGTGDREQYF | TGTGCCAGCTCCGGGACAGGGGATCGCGAGCAGTACTTC | TRBD1 | TRBV6-5 | NA | TRBJ2-7
CASSPTQTSTDTQYF | TGTGCCAGCTCACCAACACAGACAAGCACAGATACGCAGTATTTT | NA | TRBV18 | NA | TRBJ2-3
CASSLEGVNEQFF | TGCGCCAGCAGCTTGGAGGGGGTCAATGAGCAGTTCTTC | NA | TRBV5-1 | NA | TRBJ2-1
CASSAGGQGIGEQYF | TGTGCCAGCAGCGCAGGAGGACAGGGGATCGGCGAGCAGTACTTC | TRBD1 | TRBV9 | few | TRBJ2-7
CASRRTGRETQYF | TGTGCCAGTAGGCGGACAGGCAGGGAGACCCAGTACTTC | TRBD1 | TRBV19 | NA | TRBJ2-5
CASSYRDRVPNEQYF | TGTGCCAGCAGTTACCGGGACAGGGTTCCCAACGAGCAGTACTTC | TRBD1 | TRBV6-5 | NA | TRBJ2-7
CASSSPMEQFF | TGTGCCAGCAGCTCCCCCATGGAGCAGTTCTTC | NA | TRBV7-2 | NA | TRBJ2-1
CASSLGQTGNQPQHF | TGTGCCAGCAGCTTAGGACAGACAGGCAATCAGCCCCAGCATTTT | NA | TRBV7-6 | NA | TRBJ1-5
CASSETFYGYGYTF | TGTGCCAGCAGTGAGACTTTTTACGGCTATGGCTACACCTTC | NA | TRBV6-1 | once | TRBJ1-2
CASSVVNTGGGYTF | TGTGCCAGCAGCGTAGTTAACACAGGGGGTGGCTACACCTTC | TRBD1 | TRBV9 | NA | TRBJ1-2
CARGGSGNTIYF | TGTGCGAGAGGGGGCTCTGGAAACACCATATATTTT | NA | TRBV30 | NA | TRBJ1-3
CASSQQGGTEAFF | TGTGCCAGCAGCCAACAAGGGGGCACTGAAGCTTTCTTT | NA | TRBV7-3 | NA | TRBJ1-1
CASSTYMDTEAFF | TGTGCCAGTAGTACGTATATGGACACTGAAGCTTTCTTT | NA | TRBV19 | NA | TRBJ1-1
CSVPRGNTQYF | TGCAGTGTCCCGAGAGGAAATACGCAGTATTTT | NA | TRBV20-1 | NA | TRBJ2-3
CATSGPGTSGTDPYNEQFF | TGTGCCACCAGTGGCCCCGGGACTAGCGGGACGGACCCCTACAATGAGCAGTTCTTC | TRBD2 | TRBV24-1 | NA | TRBJ2-1
CASGLVTRSGESTEAFF | TGTGCTAGTGGTTTGGTAACTCGGAGCGGGGAATCAACTGAAGCTTTCTTT | NA | TRBV12-5 | NA | TRBJ1-1
CAWGPGQGFGQPQHF | TGTGCCTGGGGTCCGGGACAGGGTTTCGGTCAGCCCCAGCATTTT | TRBD1 | TRBV30 | NA | TRBJ1-5
CASWTGYHEQYF | TGTGCCAGCTGGACAGGGTACCACGAGCAGTACTTC | TRBD1 | TRBV28 | few | TRBJ2-7
CASSYKATDGVTEAFF | TGTGCCAGCAGTTACAAGGCTACGGACGGAGTCACTGAAGCTTTCTTT | NA | TRBV6-2/TRBV6-3 | NA | TRBJ1-1
CATSDEIETQYF | TGTGCCACCAGTGACGAAATCGAGACCCAGTACTTC | NA | TRBV24-1 | NA | TRBJ2-5
CASSRATSATDTQYF | TGTGCCAGCAGCCGCGCGACTAGCGCCACAGATACGCAGTATTTT | TRBD2 | TRBV11-3 | NA | TRBJ2-3
CASSLALAGRPQRVGEQYF | TGTGCCAGCAGCTTAGCACTAGCGGGAAGGCCTCAGCGGGTTGGCGAGCAGTACTTC | TRBD2 | TRBV7-9 | NA | TRBJ2-7
CASKLGPYEQYF | TGTGCCAGCAAACTAGGCCCCTACGAGCAGTACTTC | NA | TRBV2 | few | TRBJ2-7
CASNFRDGNEQYF | TGCGCCAGCAATTTCAGGGATGGTAACGAGCAGTACTTC | NA | TRBV5-1 | NA | TRBJ2-7
CASSSQGVNTEAFF | TGTGCCAGCAGCTCACAGGGGGTAAACACTGAAGCTTTCTTT | TRBD1 | TRBV2 | few | TRBJ1-1
CASRTEDEKLFF | TGTGCCAGCAGAACAGAAGATGAAAAACTGTTTTTT | NA | TRBV5-8 | NA | TRBJ1-4
CASSSTGTAAGELFF | TGTGCCAGCAGCTCGACCGGGACGGCGGCGGGGGAGCTGTTTTTT | NA | TRBV7-2 | NA | TRBJ2-2
CASSPSPYTEAFF | TGTGCCAGCAGCCCCTCCCCATATACTGAAGCTTTCTTT | NA | TRBV12-3/TRBV12-4 | NA | TRBJ1-1
CASSIQSSEQYF | TGTGCCAGCAGCATACAGAGCTCCGAGCAGTACTTC | NA | TRBV7-2 | NA | TRBJ2-7
CASSLGTRRGNEQFF | TGTGCCAGCAGCTTAGGAACTAGAAGGGGCAATGAGCAGTTCTTC | NA | TRBV7-3 | NA | TRBJ2-1
CAWIGEGAPHEQYF | TGTGCCTGGATTGGGGAGGGTGCACCCCACGAGCAGTACTTC | TRBD2 | TRBV30 | NA | TRBJ2-7
CASLKRPSGRASSTDTQYF | TGTGCCAGCCTAAAAAGGCCTAGCGGGAGGGCCTCTAGCACAGATACGCAGTATTTT | TRBD2 | TRBV27 | NA | TRBJ2-3
CASGLAGGPREQFF | TGTGCCAGCGGATTAGCGGGAGGGCCCCGCGAGCAGTTCTTC | TRBD2 | TRBV2 | NA | TRBJ2-1
CATSDSLLASGRAIGELFF | TGTGCCACCAGTGATAGCCTCTTGGCTAGCGGGAGGGCCATCGGGGAGCTGTTTTTT | TRBD2 | TRBV24-1 | NA | TRBJ2-2
CASSLASGASGANVLTF | TGTGCCAGCAGCTTGGCTAGCGGTGCCTCTGGGGCCAACGTCCTGACTTTC | TRBD2 | TRBV5-5 | NA | TRBJ2-6
CASSLGGSGELFF | TGTGCCAGCAGTTTGGGGGGGTCCGGGGAGCTGTTTTTT | TRBD2 | TRBV27 | NA | TRBJ2-2
CAWSLGGRNTEAFF | TGTGCCTGGAGTTTGGGGGGAAGGAACACTGAAGCTTTCTTT | NA | TRBV30 | once | TRBJ1-1
CASSRSGQGRTYEQYF | TGTGCCAGCAGCCGGTCAGGACAGGGGCGCACCTACGAGCAGTACTTC | TRBD1 | TRBV5-4 | NA | TRBJ2-7
CASSRPQGAGNQPQHF | TGTGCCAGCAGCAGGCCACAGGGGGCTGGCAATCAGCCCCAGCATTTT | NA | TRBV21-1 | NA | TRBJ1-5
CASRFGSAFNQPQHF | TGTGCCAGTAGGTTCGGCAGCGCTTTCAATCAGCCCCAGCATTTT | NA | TRBV19 | NA | TRBJ1-5
CASGNGFYEQYF | TGTGCCAGTGGGAACGGGTTCTACGAGCAGTACTTC | NA | TRBV19 | NA | TRBJ2-7
CASSQARHEQYF | TGTGCCAGCAGCCAAGCGCGGCACGAGCAGTACTTC | NA | TRBV14 | once | TRBJ2-7
CASSEGFYTHTEAFF | TGTGCCAGCAGTGAAGGGTTTTACACCCACACTGAAGCTTTCTTT | NA | TRBV25-1 | NA | TRBJ1-1
CASSVGILAGSEQYF | TGTGCCAGCAGCGTAGGGATCCTAGCGGGAAGCGAGCAGTACTTC | TRBD2 | TRBV9 | NA | TRBJ2-7
CAWGGWGDSPLHF | TGTGCCTGGGGGGGATGGGGGGATTCACCCCTCCACTTT | NA | TRBV30 | NA | TRBJ1-6
CASGALDTGELFF | TGTGCCAGCGGAGCGCTCGACACCGGGGAGCTGTTTTTT | NA | TRBV28 | NA | TRBJ2-2
CASSPSGYYNEQFF | TGTGCCAGCAGCCCTAGCGGATATTACAATGAGCAGTTCTTC | TRBD2 | TRBV11-1 | NA | TRBJ2-1
CASSFQRYTEAFF | TGTGCCAGTAGTTTCCAGCGCTACACTGAAGCTTTCTTT | NA | TRBV19 | NA | TRBJ1-1
CASTPGGHGINTEAFF | TGTGCCAGCACCCCTGGGGGTCATGGCATAAACACTGAAGCTTTCTTT | NA | TRBV28 | few | TRBJ1-1
CASSLTESNYGYTF | TGTGCCAGCAGTCTGACTGAATCTAACTATGGCTACACCTTC | NA | TRBV2 | NA | TRBJ1-2
CASTREGQGYTGELFF | TGTGCCAGCACCCGGGAGGGGCAGGGATACACCGGGGAGCTGTTTTTT | TRBD2 | TRBV5-6 | NA | TRBJ2-2
CASSQARTGGPYGYTF | TGTGCCAGCAGCCAGGCTCGGACAGGGGGTCCCTATGGCTACACCTTC | TRBD1 | TRBV3-1/TRBV3-2 | NA | TRBJ1-2